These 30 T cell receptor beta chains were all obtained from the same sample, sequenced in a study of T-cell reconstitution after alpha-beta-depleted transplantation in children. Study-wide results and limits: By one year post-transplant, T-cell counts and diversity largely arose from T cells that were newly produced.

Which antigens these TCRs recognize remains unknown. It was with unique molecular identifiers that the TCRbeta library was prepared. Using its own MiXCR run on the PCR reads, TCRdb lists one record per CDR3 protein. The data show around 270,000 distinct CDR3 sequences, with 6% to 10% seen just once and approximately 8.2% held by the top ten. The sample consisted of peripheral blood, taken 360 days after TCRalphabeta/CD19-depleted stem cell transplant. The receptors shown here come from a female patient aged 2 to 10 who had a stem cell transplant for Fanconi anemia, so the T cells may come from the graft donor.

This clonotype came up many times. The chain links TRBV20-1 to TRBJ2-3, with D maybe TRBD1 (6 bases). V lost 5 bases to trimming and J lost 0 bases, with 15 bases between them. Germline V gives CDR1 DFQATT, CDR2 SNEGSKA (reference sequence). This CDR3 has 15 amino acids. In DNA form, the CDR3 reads TGCAGTGCTTGGGATCCGGGACAAAGCACAGATACGCAGTATTTT. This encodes CSAWDPGQSTDTQYF.

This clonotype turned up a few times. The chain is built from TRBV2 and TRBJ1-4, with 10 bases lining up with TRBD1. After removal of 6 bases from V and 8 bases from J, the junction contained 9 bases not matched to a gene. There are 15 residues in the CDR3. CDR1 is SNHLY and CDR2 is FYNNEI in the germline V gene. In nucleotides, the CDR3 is TGTGCCAGCAGAGACCCGGGACAGGGGAACGAAAAACTGTTTTTT. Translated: CASRDPGQGNEKLFF.

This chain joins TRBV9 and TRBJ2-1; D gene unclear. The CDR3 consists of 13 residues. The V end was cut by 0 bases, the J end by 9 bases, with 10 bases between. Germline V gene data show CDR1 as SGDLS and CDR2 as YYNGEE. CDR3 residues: CASSVGSTGEQFF. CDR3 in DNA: TGTGCCAGCAGCGTAGGTTCTACGGGTGAGCAGTTCTTC.

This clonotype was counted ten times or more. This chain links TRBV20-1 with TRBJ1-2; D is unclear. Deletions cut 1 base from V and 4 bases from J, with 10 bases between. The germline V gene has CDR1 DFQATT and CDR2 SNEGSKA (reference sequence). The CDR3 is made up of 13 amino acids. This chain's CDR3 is CSARGPEGYGYTF. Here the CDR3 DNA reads TGCAGTGCTAGAGGCCCAGAGGGCTATGGCTACACCTTC.

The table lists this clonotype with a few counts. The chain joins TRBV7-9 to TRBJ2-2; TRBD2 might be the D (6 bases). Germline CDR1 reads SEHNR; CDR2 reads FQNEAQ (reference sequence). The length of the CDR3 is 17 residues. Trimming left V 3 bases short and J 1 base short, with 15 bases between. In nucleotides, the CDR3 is TGTGCCAGCAGCTTTGACCGTGGCGGGGTGAACACCGGGGAGCTGTTTTTT. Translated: CASSFDRGGVNTGELFF.

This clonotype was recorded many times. CDR3 coding DNA: TGCAGTGCTAGAGTGGACAGGGGGTTTGAGACCCAGTACTTC. Protein sequence: CSARVDRGFETQYF. The chain couples TRBV20-1 to TRBJ2-5, with 10 bases fitting TRBD1. Germline CDR1 and CDR2: DFQATT and SNEGSKA (reference sequence). The junction had 4 bases not matched to a gene; V was cut back by 1 base and J by 5 bases. This CDR3 is built from 14 residues.

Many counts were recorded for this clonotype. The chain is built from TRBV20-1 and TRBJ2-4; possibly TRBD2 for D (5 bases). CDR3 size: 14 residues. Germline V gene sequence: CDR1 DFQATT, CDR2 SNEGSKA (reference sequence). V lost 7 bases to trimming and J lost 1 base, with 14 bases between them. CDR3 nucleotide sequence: TGCAGTGGTAATCGGGGATTGGCCAAAAACATTCAGTACTTC. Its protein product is CSGNRGLAKNIQYF.

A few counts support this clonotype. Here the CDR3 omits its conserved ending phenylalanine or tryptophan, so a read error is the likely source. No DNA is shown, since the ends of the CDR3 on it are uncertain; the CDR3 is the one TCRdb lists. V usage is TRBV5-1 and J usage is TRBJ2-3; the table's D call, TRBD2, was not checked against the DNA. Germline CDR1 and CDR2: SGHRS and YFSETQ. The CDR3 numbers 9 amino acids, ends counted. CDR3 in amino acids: CASSLGSSG.

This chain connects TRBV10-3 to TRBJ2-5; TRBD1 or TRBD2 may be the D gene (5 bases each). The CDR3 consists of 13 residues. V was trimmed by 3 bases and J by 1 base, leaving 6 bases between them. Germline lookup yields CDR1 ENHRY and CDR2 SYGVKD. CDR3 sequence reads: CAISEGTQETQYF. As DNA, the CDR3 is TGTGCCATCAGTGAAGGGACCCAAGAGACCCAGTACTTC.

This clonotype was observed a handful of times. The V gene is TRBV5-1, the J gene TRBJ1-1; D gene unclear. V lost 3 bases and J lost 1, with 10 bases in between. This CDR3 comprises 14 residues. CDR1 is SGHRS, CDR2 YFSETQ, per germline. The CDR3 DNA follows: TGCGCCAGCAGCTGGGAGGGTGGGAACACTGAAGCTTTCTTT. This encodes CASSWEGGNTEAFF.

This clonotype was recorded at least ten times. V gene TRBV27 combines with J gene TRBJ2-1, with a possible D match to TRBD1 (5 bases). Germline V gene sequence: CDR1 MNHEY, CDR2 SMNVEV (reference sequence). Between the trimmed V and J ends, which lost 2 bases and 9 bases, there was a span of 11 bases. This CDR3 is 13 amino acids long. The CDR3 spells CASSLTGRGEQFF. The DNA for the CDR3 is TGTGCCAGCAGTTTAACAGGAAGAGGTGAGCAGTTCTTC.

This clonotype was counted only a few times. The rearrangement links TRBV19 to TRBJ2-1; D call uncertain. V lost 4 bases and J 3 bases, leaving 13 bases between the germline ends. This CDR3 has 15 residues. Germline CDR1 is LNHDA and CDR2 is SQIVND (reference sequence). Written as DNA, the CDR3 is TGTGCCAGTAGTACGAAGTACCCGTTCTACAATGAGCAGTTCTTC. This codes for CASSTKYPFYNEQFF.

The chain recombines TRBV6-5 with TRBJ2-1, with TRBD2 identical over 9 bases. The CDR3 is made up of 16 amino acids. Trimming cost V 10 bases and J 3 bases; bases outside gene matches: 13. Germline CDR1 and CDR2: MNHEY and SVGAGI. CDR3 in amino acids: CATQGWERGVYNEQFF. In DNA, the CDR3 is TGTGCCACCCAAGGTTGGGAGCGGGGGGTCTACAATGAGCAGTTCTTC.

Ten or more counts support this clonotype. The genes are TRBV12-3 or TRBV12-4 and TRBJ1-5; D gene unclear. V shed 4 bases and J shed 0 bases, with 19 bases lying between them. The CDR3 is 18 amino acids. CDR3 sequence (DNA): TGTGCCAGCAGTTCCGACCTCGGAGGTGGATATAGCAATCAGCCCCAGCATTTT. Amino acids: CASSSDLGGGYSNQPQHF.

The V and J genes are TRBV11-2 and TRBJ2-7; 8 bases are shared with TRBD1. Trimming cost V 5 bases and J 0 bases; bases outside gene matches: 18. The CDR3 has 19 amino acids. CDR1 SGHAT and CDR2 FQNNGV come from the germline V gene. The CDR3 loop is CASSPQTGAPTYYSYEQYF. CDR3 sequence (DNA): TGTGCCAGCAGCCCTCAGACAGGGGCGCCTACTTATTACTCCTACGAGCAGTACTTC.

CDR3 nucleotide sequence: TGTGCCAGCAGCCAAGAGCGGGGGGCTGGATCCAATGAGCAGTTCTTC. The encoded protein is CASSQERGAGSNEQFF. The chain couples TRBV3-1 to TRBJ2-1, with 8 positions matching TRBD2. The J segment lost 6 bases and the V segment lost 0 bases, leaving 7 bases of the junction unmatched. This CDR3 region has 16 residues. Per germline, CDR1 LGHDT and CDR2 YNNKEL (reference sequence).

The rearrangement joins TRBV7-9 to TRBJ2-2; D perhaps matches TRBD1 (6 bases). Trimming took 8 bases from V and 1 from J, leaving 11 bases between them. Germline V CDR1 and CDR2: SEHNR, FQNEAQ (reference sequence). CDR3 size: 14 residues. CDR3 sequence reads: CASGGRGNTGELFF. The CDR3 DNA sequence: TGTGCCAGCGGGGGCAGGGGGAACACCGGGGAGCTGTTTTTT.

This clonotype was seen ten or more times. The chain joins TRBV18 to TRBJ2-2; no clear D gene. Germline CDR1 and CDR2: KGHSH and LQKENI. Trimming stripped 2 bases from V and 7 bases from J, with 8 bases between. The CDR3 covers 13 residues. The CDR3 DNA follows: TGTGCCAGCTCACCAATGTTCGGCGGGGAGCTGTTTTTT. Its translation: CASSPMFGGELFF.

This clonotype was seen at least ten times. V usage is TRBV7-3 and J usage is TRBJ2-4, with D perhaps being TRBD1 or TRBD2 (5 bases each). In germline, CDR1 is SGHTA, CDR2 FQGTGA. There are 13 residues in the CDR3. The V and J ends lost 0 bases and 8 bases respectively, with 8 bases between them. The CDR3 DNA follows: TGTGCCAGCAGCTTAACGGGGACGGACATTCAGTACTTC. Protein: CASSLTGTDIQYF.

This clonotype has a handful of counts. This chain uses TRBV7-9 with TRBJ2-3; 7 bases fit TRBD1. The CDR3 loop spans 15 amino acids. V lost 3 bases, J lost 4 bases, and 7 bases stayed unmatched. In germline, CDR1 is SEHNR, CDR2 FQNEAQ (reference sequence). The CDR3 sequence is CASSFGDRESDTQYF. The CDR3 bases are TGTGCCAGCAGCTTCGGAGACAGGGAGTCAGATACGCAGTATTTT.

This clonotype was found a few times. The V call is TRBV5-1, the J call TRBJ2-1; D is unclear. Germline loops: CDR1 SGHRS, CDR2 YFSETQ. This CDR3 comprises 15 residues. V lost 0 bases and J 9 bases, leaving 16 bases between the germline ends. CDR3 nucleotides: TGCGCCAGCAGCTTGGAACAGCTCCCCCTCGGTGAGCAGTTCTTC. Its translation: CASSLEQLPLGEQFF.

The CDR3 nucleotides are TGTGCCAGCAGCTTGGGGCTGCGGGGGGCCGTTGTTTTAGGGGATGAGCAGTTCTTC. Translating it yields CASSLGLRGAVVLGDEQFF. This chain links TRBV5-6 with TRBJ2-1; 8 nucleotides line up with TRBD2. Per the germline V gene, CDR1 is SGHDT and CDR2 is YYEEEE. The CDR3 contains 19 residues. Germline trimming cut 0 bases from V and 8 bases from J; bases unmatched to any gene: 19. The complete variable domain, with remaining parts taken from reference TRBV5-6 and TRBJ2-1, reads DAGVTQSPTHLIKTRGQQVTLRCSPKSGHDTVSWYQQALGQGPQFIFQYYEEEERQRGNFPDRFSGHQFPNYSSELNVNALLLGDSALYLCASSLGLRGAVVLGDEQFFGPGTRLTVL.

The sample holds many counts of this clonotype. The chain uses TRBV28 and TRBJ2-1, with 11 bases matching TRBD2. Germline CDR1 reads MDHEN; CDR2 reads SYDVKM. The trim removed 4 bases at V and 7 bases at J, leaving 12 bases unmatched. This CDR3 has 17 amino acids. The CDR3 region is CASSSILAGGLGNEQFF. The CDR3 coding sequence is TGTGCCAGCAGTTCCATTCTAGCGGGAGGTCTGGGGAATGAGCAGTTCTTC.

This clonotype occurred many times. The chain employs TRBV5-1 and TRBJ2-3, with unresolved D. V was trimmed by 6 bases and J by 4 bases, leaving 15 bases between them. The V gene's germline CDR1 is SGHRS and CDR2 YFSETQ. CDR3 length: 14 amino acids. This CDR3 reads CASKSGYPADTQYF. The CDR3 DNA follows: TGCGCCAGCAAGTCCGGGTATCCTGCAGATACGCAGTATTTT.

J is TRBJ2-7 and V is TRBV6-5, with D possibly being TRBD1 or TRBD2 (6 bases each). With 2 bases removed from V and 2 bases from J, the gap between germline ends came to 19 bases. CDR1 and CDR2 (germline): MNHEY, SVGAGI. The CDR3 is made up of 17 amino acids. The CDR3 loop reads CASSYGFGQPGAYEQYF. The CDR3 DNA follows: TGTGCCAGCAGTTACGGTTTCGGACAGCCGGGGGCCTACGAGCAGTACTTC.

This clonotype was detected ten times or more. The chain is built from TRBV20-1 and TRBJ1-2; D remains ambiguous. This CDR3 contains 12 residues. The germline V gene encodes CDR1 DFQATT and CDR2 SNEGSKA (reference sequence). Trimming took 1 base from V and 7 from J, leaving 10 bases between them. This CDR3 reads CSARGGKPGYTF. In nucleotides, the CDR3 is TGCAGTGCTAGAGGAGGGAAGCCTGGCTACACCTTC.

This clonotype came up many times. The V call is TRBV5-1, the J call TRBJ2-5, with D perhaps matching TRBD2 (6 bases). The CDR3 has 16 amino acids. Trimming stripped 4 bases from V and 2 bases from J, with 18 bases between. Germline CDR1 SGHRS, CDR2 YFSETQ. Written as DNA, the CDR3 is TGCGCCAGCAGCGCCGGACCGGGACTCCTACAAGAGACCCAGTACTTC. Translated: CASSAGPGLLQETQYF.

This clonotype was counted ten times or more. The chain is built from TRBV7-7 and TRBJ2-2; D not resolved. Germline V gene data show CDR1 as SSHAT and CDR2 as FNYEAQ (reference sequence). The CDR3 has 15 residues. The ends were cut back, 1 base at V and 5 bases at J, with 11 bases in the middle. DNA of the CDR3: TGTGCCAGCAGCTTAGAAGAAGCTAGAACCGGGGAGCTGTTTTTT. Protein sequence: CASSLEEARTGELFF.

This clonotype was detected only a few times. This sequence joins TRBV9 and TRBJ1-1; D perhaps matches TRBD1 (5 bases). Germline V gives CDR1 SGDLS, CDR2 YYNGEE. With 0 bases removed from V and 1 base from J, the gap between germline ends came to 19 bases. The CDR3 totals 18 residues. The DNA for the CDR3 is TGTGCCAGCAGCGTAGATCCTAGACGGTACGGGGGGAACACTGAAGCTTTCTTT. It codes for CASSVDPRRYGGNTEAFF.

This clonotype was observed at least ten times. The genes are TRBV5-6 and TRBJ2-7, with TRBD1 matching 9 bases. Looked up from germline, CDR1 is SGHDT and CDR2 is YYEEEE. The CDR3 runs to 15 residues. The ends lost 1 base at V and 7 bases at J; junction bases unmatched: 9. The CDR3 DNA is TGTGCCAGCAGCTTGATGGGACAGGGAACGAGGGAGCAGTACTTC. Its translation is CASSLMGQGTREQYF.